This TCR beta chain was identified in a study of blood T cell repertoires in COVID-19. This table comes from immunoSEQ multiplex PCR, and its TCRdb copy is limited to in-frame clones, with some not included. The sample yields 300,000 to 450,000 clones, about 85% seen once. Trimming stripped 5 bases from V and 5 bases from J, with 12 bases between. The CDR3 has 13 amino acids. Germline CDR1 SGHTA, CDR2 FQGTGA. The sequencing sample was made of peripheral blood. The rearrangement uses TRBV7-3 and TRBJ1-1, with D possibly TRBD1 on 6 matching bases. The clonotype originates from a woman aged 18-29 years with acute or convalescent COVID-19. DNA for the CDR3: TGTGCCAGCAGCGCCACAGGGCTGACTGAAGCTTTCTTT. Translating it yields CASSATGLTEAFF.